This TCR beta chain was found in a study of blood T cell repertoires in COVID-19. Background on the study: Acute-phase and convalescent COVID-19 samples originated in the United States, Italy and Spain. T cells, B-cell-depleted T cells, or PBMCs supplied cDNA or gDNA.

Concerning this clone: The conserved phenylalanine or tryptophan normally closing the CDR3 is absent here, so this likely arose from a read error.

In the study's own analysis: Quantification of nucleated cells was approximated via reference gene primer amplification. Using immunoSEQ multiplex PCR, the repertoire was profiled, and TCRdb retains in-frame clones only, with some absent. V and J calls and clone size come straight from that table; D and trimming were deduced from the DNA. The repertoire holds some 100,000 clones, over 70% seen once, with around 6.7% in the top ten. This CDR3 region has 15 residues. Per germline, CDR1 SNHLY and CDR2 FYNNEI. Trimming stripped 2 bases from V and 8 bases from J, with 19 bases between. The receptor's source is a woman between 50 and 59 years old with acute or convalescent COVID-19. The sample was peripheral blood. The chain links TRBV2 to TRBJ2-7, with a tentative D call TRBD1 (5 bases). The CDR3 coding sequence is TGTGCCAGCAGTGAAAAGCGAGACAGCCGGAACCAGCAGTACCTC. Translated, it gives CASSEKRDSRNQQYL.